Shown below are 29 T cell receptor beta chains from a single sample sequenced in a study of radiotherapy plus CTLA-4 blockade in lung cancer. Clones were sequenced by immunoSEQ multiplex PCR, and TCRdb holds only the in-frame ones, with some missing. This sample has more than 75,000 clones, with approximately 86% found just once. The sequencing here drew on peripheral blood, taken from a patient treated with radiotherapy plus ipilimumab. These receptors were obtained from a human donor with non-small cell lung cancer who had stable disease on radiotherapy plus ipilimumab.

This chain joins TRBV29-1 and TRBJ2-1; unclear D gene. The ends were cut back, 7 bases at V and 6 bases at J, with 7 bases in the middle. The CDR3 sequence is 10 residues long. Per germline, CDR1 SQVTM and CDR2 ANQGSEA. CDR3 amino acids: CSADRNEQFF. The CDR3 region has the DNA TGCAGCGCAGACCGCAATGAGCAGTTCTTC.

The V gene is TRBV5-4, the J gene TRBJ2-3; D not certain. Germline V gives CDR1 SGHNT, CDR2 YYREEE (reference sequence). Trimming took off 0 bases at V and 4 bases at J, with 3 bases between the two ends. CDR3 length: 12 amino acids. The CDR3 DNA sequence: TGTGCCAGCAGCTTGGATGCAGATACGCAGTATTTT. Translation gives CASSLDADTQYF.

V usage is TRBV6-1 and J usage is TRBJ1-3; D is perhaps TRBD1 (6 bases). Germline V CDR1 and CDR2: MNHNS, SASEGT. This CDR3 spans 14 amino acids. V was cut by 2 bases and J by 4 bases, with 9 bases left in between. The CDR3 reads CASSENRAGNTIYF. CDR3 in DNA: TGTGCCAGCAGTGAAAACAGGGCAGGAAACACCATATATTTT.

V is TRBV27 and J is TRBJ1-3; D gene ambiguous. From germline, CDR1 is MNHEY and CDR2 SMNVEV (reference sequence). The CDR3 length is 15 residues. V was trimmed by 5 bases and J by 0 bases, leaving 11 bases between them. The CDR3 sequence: CASSPTRSSGNTIYF. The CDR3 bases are TGTGCCAGCAGTCCCACGCGGTCCTCTGGAAACACCATATATTTT.

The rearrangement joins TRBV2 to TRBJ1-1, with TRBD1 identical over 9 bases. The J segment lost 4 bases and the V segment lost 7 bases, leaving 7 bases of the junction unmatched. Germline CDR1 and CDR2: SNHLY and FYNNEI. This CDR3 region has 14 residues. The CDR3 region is CASNTGTGSTEAFF. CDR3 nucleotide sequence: TGTGCCAGCAACACGGGGACAGGGAGCACTGAAGCTTTCTTT.

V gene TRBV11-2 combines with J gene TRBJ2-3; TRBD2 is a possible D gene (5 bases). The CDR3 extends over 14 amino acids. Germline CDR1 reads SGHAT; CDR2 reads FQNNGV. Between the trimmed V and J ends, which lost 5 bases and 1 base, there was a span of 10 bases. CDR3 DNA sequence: TGTGCCAGCAGCCTGTCCGGGGGCACAGATACGCAGTATTTT. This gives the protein CASSLSGGTDTQYF.

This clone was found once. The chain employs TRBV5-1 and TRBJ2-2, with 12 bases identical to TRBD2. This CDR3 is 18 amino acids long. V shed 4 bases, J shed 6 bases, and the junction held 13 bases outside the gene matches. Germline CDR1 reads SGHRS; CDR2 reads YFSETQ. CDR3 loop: CASSRTGASGGAPGELFF. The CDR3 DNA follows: TGCGCCAGCAGCCGCACCGGGGCTAGCGGGGGGGCCCCCGGGGAGCTGTTTTTT.

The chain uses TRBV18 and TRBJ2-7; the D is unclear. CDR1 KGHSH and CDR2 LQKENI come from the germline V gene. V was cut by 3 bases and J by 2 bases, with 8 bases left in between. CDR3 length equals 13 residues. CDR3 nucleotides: TGTGCCAGCTCACCTACCGGCGCCTACGAGCAGTACTTC. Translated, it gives CASSPTGAYEQYF.

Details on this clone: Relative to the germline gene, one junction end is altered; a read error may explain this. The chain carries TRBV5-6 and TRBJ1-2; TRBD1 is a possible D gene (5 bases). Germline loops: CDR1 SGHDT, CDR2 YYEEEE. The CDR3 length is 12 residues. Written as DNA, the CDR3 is TGTGCCAGCCGCTTGGTGGGGGGGGGCTACACCTTC. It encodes CASRLVGGGYTF.

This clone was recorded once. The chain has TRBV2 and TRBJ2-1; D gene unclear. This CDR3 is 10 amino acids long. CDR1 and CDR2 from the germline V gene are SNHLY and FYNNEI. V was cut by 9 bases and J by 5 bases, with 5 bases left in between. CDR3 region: CASSHNEQFF. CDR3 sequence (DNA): TGTGCCAGTTCTCACAATGAGCAGTTCTTC.

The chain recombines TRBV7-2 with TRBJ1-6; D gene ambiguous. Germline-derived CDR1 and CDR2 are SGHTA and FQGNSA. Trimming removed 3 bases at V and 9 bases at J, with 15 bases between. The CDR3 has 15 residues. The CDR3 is CASSLAGKGSSPLHF. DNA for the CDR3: TGTGCCAGCAGCTTGGCCGGGAAGGGATCTTCACCCCTCCACTTT. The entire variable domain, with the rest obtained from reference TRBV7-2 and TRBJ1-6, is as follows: GAGVSQSPSNKVTEKGKDVELRCDPISGHTALYWYRQSLGQGLEFLIYFQGNSAPDKSGLPSDRFSAERTGGSVSTLTIQRTQQEDSAVYLCASSLAGKGSSPLHFGNGTRLTVT.

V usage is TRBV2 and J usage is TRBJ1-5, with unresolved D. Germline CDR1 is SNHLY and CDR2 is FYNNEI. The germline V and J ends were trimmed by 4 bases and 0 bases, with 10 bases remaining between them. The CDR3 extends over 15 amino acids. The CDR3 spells CASSALEISNQPQHF. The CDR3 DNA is TGTGCCAGCAGTGCCCTTGAAATTAGCAATCAGCCCCAGCATTTT.

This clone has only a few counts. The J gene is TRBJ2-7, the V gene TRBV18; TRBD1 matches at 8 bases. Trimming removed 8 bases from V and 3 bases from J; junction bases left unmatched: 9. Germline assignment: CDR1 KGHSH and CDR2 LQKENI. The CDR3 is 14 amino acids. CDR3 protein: CASRYPGQVYEQYF. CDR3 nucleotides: TGTGCCAGCCGCTATCCGGGACAGGTCTACGAGCAGTACTTC.

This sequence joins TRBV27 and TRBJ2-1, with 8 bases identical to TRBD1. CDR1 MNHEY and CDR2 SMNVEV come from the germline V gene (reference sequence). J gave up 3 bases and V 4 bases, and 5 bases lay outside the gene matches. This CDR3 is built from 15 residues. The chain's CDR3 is CASSSTGTGYNEQFF. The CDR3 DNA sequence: TGTGCCAGCAGTTCCACCGGGACAGGCTACAATGAGCAGTTCTTC.

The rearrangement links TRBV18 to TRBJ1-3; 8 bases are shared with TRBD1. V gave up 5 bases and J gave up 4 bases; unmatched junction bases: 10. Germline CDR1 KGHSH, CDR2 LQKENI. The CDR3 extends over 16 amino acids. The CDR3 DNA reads TGTGCCAGCTCATCTTCGGACAGGGCGCGAGGAAACACCATATATTTT. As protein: CASSSSDRARGNTIYF.

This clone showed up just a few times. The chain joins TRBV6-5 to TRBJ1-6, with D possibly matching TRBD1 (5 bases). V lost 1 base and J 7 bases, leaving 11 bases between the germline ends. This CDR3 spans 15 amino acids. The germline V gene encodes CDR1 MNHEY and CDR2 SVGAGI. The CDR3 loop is CASSYYQGLNSPLHF. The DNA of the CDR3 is TGTGCCAGCAGTTACTACCAGGGCCTAAATTCACCCCTCCACTTT.

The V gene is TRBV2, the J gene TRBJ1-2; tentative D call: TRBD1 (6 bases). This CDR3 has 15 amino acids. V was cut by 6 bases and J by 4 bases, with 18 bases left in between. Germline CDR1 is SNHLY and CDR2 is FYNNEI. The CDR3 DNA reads TGTGCCAGCAGGCCCATTGTCCAGGGGACCTATGGCTACACCTTC. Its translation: CASRPIVQGTYGYTF.

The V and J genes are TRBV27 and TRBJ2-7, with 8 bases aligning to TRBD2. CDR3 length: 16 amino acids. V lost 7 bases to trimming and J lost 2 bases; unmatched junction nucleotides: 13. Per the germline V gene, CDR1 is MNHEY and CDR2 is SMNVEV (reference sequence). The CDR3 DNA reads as TGTGCCAGCACCCCCCGAGCTAGCGGGCTCACCTACGAGCAGTACTTC. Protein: CASTPRASGLTYEQYF.

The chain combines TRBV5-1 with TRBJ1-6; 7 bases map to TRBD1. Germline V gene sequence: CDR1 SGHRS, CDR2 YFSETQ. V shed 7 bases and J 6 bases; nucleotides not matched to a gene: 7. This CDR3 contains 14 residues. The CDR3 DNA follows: TGCGCCAGCCGTCCCGGGACAGCTAATTCACCCCTCCACTTT. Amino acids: CASRPGTANSPLHF.

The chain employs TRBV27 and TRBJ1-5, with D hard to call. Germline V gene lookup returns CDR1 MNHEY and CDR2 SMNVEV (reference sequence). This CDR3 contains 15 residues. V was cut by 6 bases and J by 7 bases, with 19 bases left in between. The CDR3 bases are TGTGCCAGCAGGGGCGGACCCCAGGTCTGGCAGCCCCAGCATTTT. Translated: CASRGGPQVWQPQHF.

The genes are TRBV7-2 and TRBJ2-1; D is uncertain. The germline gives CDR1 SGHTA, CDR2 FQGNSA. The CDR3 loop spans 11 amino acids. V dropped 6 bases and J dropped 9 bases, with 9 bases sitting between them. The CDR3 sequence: CASREGPEQFF. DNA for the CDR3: TGTGCCAGCAGGGAAGGGCCTGAGCAGTTCTTC.

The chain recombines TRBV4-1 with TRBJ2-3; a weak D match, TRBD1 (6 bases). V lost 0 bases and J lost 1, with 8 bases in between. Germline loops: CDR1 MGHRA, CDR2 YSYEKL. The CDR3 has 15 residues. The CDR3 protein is CASSQEGGGTDTQYF. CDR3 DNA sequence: TGCGCCAGCAGCCAAGAAGGGGGAGGCACAGATACGCAGTATTTT.

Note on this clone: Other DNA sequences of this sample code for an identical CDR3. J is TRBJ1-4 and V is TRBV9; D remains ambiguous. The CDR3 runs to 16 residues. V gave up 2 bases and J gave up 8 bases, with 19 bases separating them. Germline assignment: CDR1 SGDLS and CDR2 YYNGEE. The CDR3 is CASSVAGGGIGEKLFF. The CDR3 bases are TGTGCCAGCAGCGTGGCTGGAGGAGGTATTGGGGAAAAACTGTTTTTT.

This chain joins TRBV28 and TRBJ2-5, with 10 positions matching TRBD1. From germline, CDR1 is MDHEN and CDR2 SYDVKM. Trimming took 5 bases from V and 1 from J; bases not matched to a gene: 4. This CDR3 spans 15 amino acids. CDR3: CASSGTGDLQETQYF. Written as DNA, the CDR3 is TGTGCCAGCAGTGGGACAGGGGACCTCCAAGAGACCCAGTACTTC.

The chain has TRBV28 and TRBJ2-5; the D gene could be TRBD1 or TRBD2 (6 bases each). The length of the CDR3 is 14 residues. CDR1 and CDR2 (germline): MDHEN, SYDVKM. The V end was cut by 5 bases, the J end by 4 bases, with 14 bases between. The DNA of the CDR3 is TGTGCCAGCAGTGCCGACGGAGGGGGAGAGACCCAGTACTTC. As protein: CASSADGGGETQYF. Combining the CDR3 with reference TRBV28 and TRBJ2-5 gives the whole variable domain DVKVTQSSRYLVKRTGEKVFLECVQDMDHENMFWYRQDPGLGLRLIYFSYDVKMKEKGDIPEGYSVSREKKERFSLILESASTNQTSMYLCASSADGGGETQYFGPGTRLLVL.

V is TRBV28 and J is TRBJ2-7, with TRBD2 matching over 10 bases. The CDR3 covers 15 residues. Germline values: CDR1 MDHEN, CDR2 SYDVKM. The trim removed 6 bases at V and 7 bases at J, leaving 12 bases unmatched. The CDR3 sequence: CASSRGVAGGREQYF. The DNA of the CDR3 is TGTGCCAGCAGCCGCGGGGTAGCGGGAGGTCGAGAGCAGTACTTC.

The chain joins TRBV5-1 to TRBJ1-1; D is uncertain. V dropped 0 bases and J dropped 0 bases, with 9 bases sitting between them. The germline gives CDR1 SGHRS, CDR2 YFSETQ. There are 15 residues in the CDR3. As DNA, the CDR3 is TGCGCCAGCAGCTTGGGCGACGGTATGAACACTGAAGCTTTCTTT. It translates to CASSLGDGMNTEAFF.

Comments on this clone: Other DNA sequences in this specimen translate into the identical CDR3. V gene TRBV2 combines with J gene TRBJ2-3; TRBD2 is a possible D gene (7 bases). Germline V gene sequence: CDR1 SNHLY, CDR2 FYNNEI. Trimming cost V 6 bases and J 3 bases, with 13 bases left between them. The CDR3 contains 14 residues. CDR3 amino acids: CASSRGGGTDTQYF. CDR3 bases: TGTGCCAGCAGCCGGGGAGGGGGGACAGATACGCAGTATTTT.

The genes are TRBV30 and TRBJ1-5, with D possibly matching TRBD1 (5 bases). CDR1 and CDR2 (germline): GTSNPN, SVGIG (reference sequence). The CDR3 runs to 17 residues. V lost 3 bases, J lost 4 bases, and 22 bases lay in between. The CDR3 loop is CAWSARRGGGVNQPQHF. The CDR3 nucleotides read TGTGCCTGGAGCGCCCGGCGGGGAGGAGGGGTGAATCAGCCCCAGCATTTT. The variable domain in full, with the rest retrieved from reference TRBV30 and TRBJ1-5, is SQTIHQWPATLVQPVGSPLSLECTVEGTSNPNLYWYRQAAGRGLQLLFYSVGIGQISSEVPQNLSASRPQDRQFILSSKKLLLSDSGFYLCAWSARRGGGVNQPQHFGDGTRLSIL.